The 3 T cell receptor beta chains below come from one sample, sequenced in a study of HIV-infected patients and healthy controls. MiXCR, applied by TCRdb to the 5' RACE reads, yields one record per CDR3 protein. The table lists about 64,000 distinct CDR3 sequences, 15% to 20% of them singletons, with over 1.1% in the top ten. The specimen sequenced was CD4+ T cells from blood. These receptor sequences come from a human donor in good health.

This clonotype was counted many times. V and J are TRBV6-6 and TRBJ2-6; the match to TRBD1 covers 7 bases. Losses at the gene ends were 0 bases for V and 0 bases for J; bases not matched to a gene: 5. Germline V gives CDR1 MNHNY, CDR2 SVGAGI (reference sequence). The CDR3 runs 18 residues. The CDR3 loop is CASSYSTGSASGANVLTF. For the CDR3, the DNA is TGTGCCAGCAGTTACTCGACAGGGAGCGCCTCTGGGGCCAACGTCCTGACTTTC.

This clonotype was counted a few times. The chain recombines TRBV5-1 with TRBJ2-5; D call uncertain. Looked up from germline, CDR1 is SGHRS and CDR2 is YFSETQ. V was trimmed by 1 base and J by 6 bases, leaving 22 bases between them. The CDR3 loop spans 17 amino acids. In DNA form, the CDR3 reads TGCGCCAGCAGCTTGATCCCTGGCGGACCCCTGGGAAAGACCCAGTACTTC. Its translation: CASSLIPGGPLGKTQYF. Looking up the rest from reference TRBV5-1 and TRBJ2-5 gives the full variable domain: KAGVTQTPRYLIKTRGQQVTLSCSPISGHRSVSWYQQTPGQGLQFLFEYFSETQRNKGNFPGRFSGRQFSNSRSEMNVSTLELGDSALYLCASSLIPGGPLGKTQYFGPGTRLLVL.

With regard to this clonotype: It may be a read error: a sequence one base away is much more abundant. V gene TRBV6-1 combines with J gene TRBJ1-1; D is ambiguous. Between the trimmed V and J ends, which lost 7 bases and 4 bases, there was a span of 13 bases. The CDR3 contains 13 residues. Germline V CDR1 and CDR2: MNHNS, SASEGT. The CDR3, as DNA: TGTGCCAGCATGACGCTCAAGGTCACTGAAGCTTTCTTT. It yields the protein CASMTLKVTEAFF.